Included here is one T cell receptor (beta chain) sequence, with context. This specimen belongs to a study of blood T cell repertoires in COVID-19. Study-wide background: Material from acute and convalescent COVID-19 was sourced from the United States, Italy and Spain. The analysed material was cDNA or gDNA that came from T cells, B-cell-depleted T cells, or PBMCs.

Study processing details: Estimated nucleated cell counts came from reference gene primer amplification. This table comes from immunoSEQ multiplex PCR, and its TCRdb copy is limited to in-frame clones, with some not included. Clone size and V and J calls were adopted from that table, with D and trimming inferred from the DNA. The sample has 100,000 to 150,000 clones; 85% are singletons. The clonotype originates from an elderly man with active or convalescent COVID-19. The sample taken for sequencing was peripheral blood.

The CDR3 reads CASSLPSGRRDTQYF. DNA for the CDR3: TGTGCCAGCAGCTTACCTAGCGGGAGAAGAGATACGCAGTATTTT. The chain carries TRBV7-8 and TRBJ2-3, with 10 bases that match TRBD2. Germline values: CDR1 SGHVS, CDR2 FQNEAQ. V lost 2 bases and J lost 5; bases outside the gene matches: 4. This CDR3 region has 15 residues.